The present T cell receptor (beta chain) was sequenced within a study of CD8 T cells in Susac syndrome (dated by TCRdb to about 2019). Study-wide context: Of the Susac syndrome patients who were sequenced, about eight were in clinical remission while about six had clinically active disease. At blood withdrawal, Susac syndrome patients were either therapy-naive, taking corticosteroids (in some cases with IVIg as well), or taking IVIg alone. The clonality of the CD8+ T cell repertoire was compared across 12 healthy donors, about 14 Susac syndrome patients and about 15 multiple sclerosis patients. The study used repertoire sequencing to test whether antigen drove CD8+ T cell activation and differentiation in Susac syndrome. On the study overall, not on this receptor specifically: The number of individuals in the TCR sequencing and HLA analysis was recognized as being relatively small. CD8+ repertoires in Susac syndrome showed clonal expansion, which was highest in CD8+ TEMRA cells and was greater in clinically active patients than in remitting patients. Under 20 and five Susac-specific public clones were found in the total CD8+ and CD8+ TEMRA repertoires, respectively.

RNA was extracted using the RNeasy kit, and about 0.5 to 1 microgram was reverse transcribed with random hexamers. The immunoSEQ multiplex PCR assay, covering 54 Vbeta and 13 Jbeta segments, was used to amplify TCR beta CDR3 regions. PCR amplification bias was corrected using a synthetic template baseline for primer optimization and computational correction. From the authors' description of their analysis: Only productive sequences were kept, with reads annotated to V, D and J genes according to IMGT and analyzed in immunoSEQ Analyzer. Clonality was calculated as one minus the Shannon entropy normalized by log2 of the number of productive unique sequences. For each patient and control, public and private clones were evaluated among the 100 most prevalent clones. Clones were defined as Susac-specific if absent from the healthy and MS cohorts, from 1052 published viral clones and from other ImmuneACCESS disease sequences. TCRdb took the public reads, trimmed them with fastp at Q25, ran MiXCR for clone calling and kept in-frame beta chains. All rows with the same CDR3 protein become a single entry with the most common DNA and genes. The V and J calls reflect TCRdb's pipeline rather than the authors' work. The sample data list 65,000 to 85,000 distinct CDR3 sequences, and over 85% of these were observed just once. The ten largest make up less than 0.6% of the sample.

From a lookup of the germline V gene (reference sequence), CDR1 and CDR2 are LGHDT and YNNKEL. The CDR3 numbers 14 residues from cysteine through phenylalanine. Just CDR3 DNA is preserved here, 42 bases in frame from base 1. With respect to this clonotype: Its cognate antigen has yet to be identified. Compared with germline, one end of the junction differs, possibly owing to a read error.

Peripheral blood CD8+ and CD4+ T cells from healthy donors, Susac syndrome patients and multiple sclerosis patients were profiled using high-throughput TCR beta sequencing. Susac syndrome patients met recently defined diagnostic criteria for definite or probable disease. Bulk CD8+ and CD4+ T cells were purified by magnetic negative isolation, whereas CD8+ TEMRA cells were enriched by FACS. Blood was drawn into EDTA tubes, processed within 24 hours, and PBMCs were isolated by density gradient centrifugation. PBMCs intended for TCR sequencing were cryopreserved in liquid nitrogen and were subsequently thawed in a 37 degrees C water bath. The sorted or isolated CD4+, CD8+ and CD8+ TEMRA cells reached a purity of at least 90%.

Source material: CD8+ T cells from PBMCs. This sequence uses TRBV3-1 and TRBJ1-2; TRBD1 aligns with 7 central bases. The sequence came from a human donor with Susac syndrome. CDR3 protein: CASGQGQHNYGYTF. The nucleotide sequence is TGTGCCAGCGGCCAGGGACAGCATAACTATGGCTACACCTTC.